Each of the 2 T cell receptor beta chains below was sequenced from the same sample in a study of T cells expressing NK-cell markers. TCRdb re-called the 5' RACE reads; one entry per CDR3 protein, DNA not given. Here the sample table reports about 160,000 distinct CDR3 sequences. Sequenced sample: blood T cells: a sorted CD56 or NKG2C T cell subset, CD4+ or CD8+ T cells, or bulk PBMC T cells (not recorded which). The receptors were gathered from a man aged 18-75 years in good health.

The chain links TRBV12-3 or TRBV12-4 to TRBJ1-2. The CDR3 has 13 residues. CDR3 sequence reads: CASSFAAAYGYTF.

The chain combines TRBV4-2 with TRBJ2-7; TCRdb's assignment of TRBD2 cannot be checked, as there is no DNA. The CDR3 has 15 residues. The germline V gene encodes CDR1 LGHNA and CDR2 YNFKEQ. The chain's CDR3 is CASSFGGGEAYEQYF.